This passage covers 6 T cell receptor beta chains from one sample sequenced in a study of CD8+CD57+ T cells in acquired aplastic anemia. For sequencing, patients were chosen who had shown expansion of CD8+CD57+ cells by flow cytometry. CDR3 and TCR beta VDJ profiling relied on genomic DNA as the template. TCRdb recomputed calls from the reads with MiXCR, one row per CDR3 protein. The sample yields around 200,000 distinct CDR3 sequences, nearly 50% seen once. The specimen sequenced was sorted CD4+, CD8+, or CD8+CD57+ T cells (not recorded which) from PBMCs. The receptor set was obtained from a human donor with aplastic anemia.

The table lists this clonotype with many counts. The chain combines TRBV6-1 with TRBJ2-2, with unresolved D. The CDR3 consists of 14 residues. The germline gives CDR1 MNHNS, CDR2 SASEGT. V was pared by 6 bases and J by 4 bases, with 12 bases between. CDR3 nucleotide sequence: TGTGCCAGCAGAGTCTATGGTGGCACCGGGGAGCTGTTTTTT. Amino acid sequence: CASRVYGGTGELFF.

Many counts were recorded for this clonotype. The V gene is TRBV20-1, the J gene TRBJ1-4; D is ambiguous. Germline CDR1 and CDR2: DFQATT and SNEGSKA (reference sequence). The CDR3 sequence is 13 residues long. Trimming left V 6 bases short and J 4 bases short, with 12 bases between. The CDR3 nucleotides read TGCAGTGCCTTACGGGGTCTTAATGAAAAACTGTTTTTT. Its translation is CSALRGLNEKLFF.

This clonotype was observed a few times. The chain employs TRBV24-1 and TRBJ1-5; possible D gene TRBD1, 5 bases. CDR1 and CDR2 from the germline V gene are KGHDR and SFDVKD. V was cut by 4 bases and J by 3 bases, with 15 bases left in between. This CDR3 contains 16 residues. CDR3 amino acids: CATSEGGWYPNQPQHF. DNA for the CDR3: TGTGCCACCAGTGAGGGGGGTTGGTACCCCAATCAGCCCCAGCATTTT.

The rearrangement links TRBV2 to TRBJ2-4; D remains ambiguous. V lost 0 bases to trimming and J lost 0 bases, with 6 bases between them. The CDR3 totals 15 residues. Germline values: CDR1 SNHLY, CDR2 FYNNEI. CDR3 in DNA: TGTGCCAGCAGTGAAGCCTTCGTAGCCAAAAACATTCAGTACTTC. Amino acid sequence: CASSEAFVAKNIQYF.

This chain links TRBV15 with TRBJ2-3; D possibly uses TRBD1 or TRBD2 (5 bases each). V was pared by 2 bases and J by 2 bases, with 14 bases between. CDR1 LNHNV and CDR2 YYDKDF come from the germline V gene (reference sequence). The CDR3 contains 16 residues. The CDR3 nucleotides read TGTGCCACCAGCAGACCTGGCGTGGGACCCACAGATACGCAGTATTTT. Amino acids: CATSRPGVGPTDTQYF.

This clonotype has more than one count but fewer than ten. The CDR3 coding sequence is TGTGCCAGCAGTGTGGCCGGGGTAGGTTCACCCCTCCACTTT. This gives the protein CASSVAGVGSPLHF. The V gene is TRBV2, the J gene TRBJ1-6; no reliable D call. The V end lost 4 bases, the J end lost 9 bases, and 13 bases lay between the germline ends. This CDR3 contains 14 residues. Per the germline V gene, CDR1 is SNHLY and CDR2 is FYNNEI. The whole variable domain, filled in from reference TRBV2 and TRBJ1-6, reads EPEVTQTPSHQVTQMGQEVILRCVPISNHLYFYWYRQILGQKVEFLVSFYNNEISEKSEIFDDQFSVERPDGSNFTLKIRSTKLEDSAMYFCASSVAGVGSPLHFGNGTRLTVT.